This T cell receptor (beta chain) is from a study of blood T cell repertoires in COVID-19. Study-level information: Acute and convalescent COVID-19 samples came from the United States, Italy and Spain. The analysed material was cDNA or gDNA that came from T cells, B-cell-depleted T cells, or PBMCs.

The protocol was immunoSEQ multiplex PCR, while the TCRdb copy is restricted to in-frame clones and leaves out a portion. The table has 90,000 to 120,000 clones, roughly 84% seen once; the top ten hold 4.2%. The receptor's source is a human donor in a cohort sampled during active COVID-19. The sequencing sample was made of peripheral blood.

The CDR3 coding sequence is TGTGCCAGCAGCTTAAGGCTAGCGGGAGTACTAAGCACAGATACGCAGTATTTT. Its translation is CASSLRLAGVLSTDTQYF. V usage is TRBV7-2 and J usage is TRBJ2-3, with 10 nucleotides matching TRBD2. CDR1 is SGHTA, CDR2 FQGNSA, per germline. V lost 2 bases to trimming and J lost 0 bases; unmatched junction nucleotides: 8. This CDR3 has 18 residues. Filled out from reference TRBV7-2 and TRBJ2-3, the complete variable domain reads GAGVSQSPSNKVTEKGKDVELRCDPISGHTALYWYRQSLGQGLEFLIYFQGNSAPDKSGLPSDRFSAERTGGSVSTLTIQRTQQEDSAVYLCASSLRLAGVLSTDTQYFGPGTRLTVL.